This TCR beta chain was retrieved from a study of identical twins (TCRdb year 2016). About the full investigation: To test whether fetal clonotypes persist, this study deep-sequenced TCR alpha and beta repertoires from monozygotic twins, from unrelated adults of various ages, and from cord blood. To rule out contamination, the twin experiments were replicated at different times with different library preparation protocols. The paper as a whole reports these results and caveats: A weaker excess of twin sharing was found in beta out-of-frame sequences because the signal-to-noise ratio was lowered by fewer shared sequences. Invariant T cells such as MAIT and iNKT could partly confound zero-insertion analyses, though diverse VJ usage argued against this for most clonotypes. In monozygotic twins, out-of-frame TCR alpha sharing was systematically underestimated by recombination models, although the models agreed with sharing between unrelated individuals. Fewer insertions were carried by abundant cord blood beta clonotypes; a weaker similar trend was observed in young adult naive repertoires, while no such trend was observed in memory repertoires. Compared with coincidental sharing between unrelated individuals, out-of-frame TCR alpha sequences shared between twins had an excess of sequences with low generation probability. Because the same donors could not be followed over many years, the conclusions depended on cross-sectional statistical analysis.

At the junction V is shortened by 4 bases and J by 2 bases, with 15 bases in between. From cysteine to phenylalanine, the CDR3 is 15 amino acids long. Only the CDR3 part of the read is kept: 45 bases, read in frame from the first base. Reading the germline V gene (reference sequence) gives CDR1 SEHNR and CDR2 FQNEAQ. Every donor in the study was a healthy Caucasian. The twin cohort consisted of three pairs of female monozygotic twins, all aged roughly 18 to 29 years. Using Miltenyi CD45RO+ enrichment and human naive T-cell isolation kits, memory (CD45RO+) and naive T cells were isolated from PBMC. The library was prepared using 5' RACE. TCRdb lists the instrument as Illumina HiSeq 2000. Template switching introduced a universal primer binding site; the final cDNA contained a unique molecular identifier, enabling accurate counting of TCR cDNA molecules. Specific primers in the conserved constant-segment region were used to synthesize first-strand cDNA for the TCR alpha and beta chains. To control for contamination, each cDNA library was double barcoded with a SMART-Mk sample barcode plus Illumina barcodes. TruSeq adapter sequences along with Illumina sample barcodes were introduced in two successive PCR steps. Sequencing of the TCR alpha and beta cDNA libraries was done on the Illumina HiSeq platform using custom primers. On the authors' methods: MiGEC was used to process raw reads and extract unique molecular identifiers, and MiXCR was used to find CDR3 positions. Recombination models were inferred per individual with the repgenHMM and IGoR tools using an EM algorithm. Shared clonotype analysis was performed with the tcR package in R, normalizing sharing by the product of cloneset sizes. Out-of-frame nonproductive sequences were analyzed to study raw recombination free of thymic and clonal selection effects. TCRdb itself trimmed the public reads at Q25 with fastp, ran MiXCR and retained productive beta chains. Here each entry gathers all rows of one CDR3 protein and keeps the most common genes and DNA. TCRdb, not the original authors, processed these V and J calls. The sample records about 220,000 distinct CDR3 sequences, around 8% of which are singletons. The ten largest clones represent about 1.8% of the sample.

For this clonotype: Its specific antigen is unknown. Base qualities were left out, and no much larger clone turns up one base away.

These same data were also listed under a study on yellow fever vaccine responses in identical twins. Taken from the second paper: According to the authors, the vaccine-induced T cell response in identical twins seemed to be partly convergent and partly specific to each individual. The study precisely tracked vaccine-responding T cell clones in identical twins.

The chain links TRBV7-9 with TRBJ2-7; a tentative D call is TRBD2 (5 bases match). The sample was memory (CD45RO+) T cells sorted from blood. The cell subset or site label, as the study defines it: CD45RO+ enriched T cells. The sequence was obtained from a woman aged 18-29 years in good health. The CDR3 region reads CASSSQSGGAYEQYF. The DNA reads as follows: TGTGCCAGCAGCTCCCAATCAGGAGGCGCCTACGAGCAGTACTTC.